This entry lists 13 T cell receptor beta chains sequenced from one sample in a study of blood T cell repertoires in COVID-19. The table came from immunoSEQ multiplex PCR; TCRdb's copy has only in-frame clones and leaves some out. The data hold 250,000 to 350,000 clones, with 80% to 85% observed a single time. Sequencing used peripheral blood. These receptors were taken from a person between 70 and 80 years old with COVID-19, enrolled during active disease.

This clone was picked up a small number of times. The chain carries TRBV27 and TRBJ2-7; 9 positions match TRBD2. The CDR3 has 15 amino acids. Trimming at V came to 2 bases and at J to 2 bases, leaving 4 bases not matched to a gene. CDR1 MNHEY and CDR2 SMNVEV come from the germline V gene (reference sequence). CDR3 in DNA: TGTGCCAGCAGTTTAAGTAGCGGGAGTGCCTACGAGCAGTACTTC. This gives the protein CASSLSSGSAYEQYF.

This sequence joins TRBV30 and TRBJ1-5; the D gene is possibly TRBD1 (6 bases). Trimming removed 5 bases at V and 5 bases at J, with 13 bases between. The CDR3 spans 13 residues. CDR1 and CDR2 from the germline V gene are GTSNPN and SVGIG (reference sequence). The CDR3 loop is CAWSTGIDQPQHF. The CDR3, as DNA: TGTGCCTGGTCAACAGGGATCGATCAGCCCCAGCATTTT.

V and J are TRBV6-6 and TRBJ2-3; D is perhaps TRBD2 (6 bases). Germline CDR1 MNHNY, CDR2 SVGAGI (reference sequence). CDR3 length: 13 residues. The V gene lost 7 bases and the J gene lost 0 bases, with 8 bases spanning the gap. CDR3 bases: TGTGCCAGCACGGCGGGAAGCACAGATACGCAGTATTTT. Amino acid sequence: CASTAGSTDTQYF.

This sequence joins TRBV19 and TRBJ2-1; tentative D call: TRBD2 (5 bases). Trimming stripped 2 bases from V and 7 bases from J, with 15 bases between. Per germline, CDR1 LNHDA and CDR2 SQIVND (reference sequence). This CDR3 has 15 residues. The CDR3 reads CASSISTYGVNEQFF. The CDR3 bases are TGTGCCAGTAGTATATCCACCTACGGGGTTAATGAGCAGTTCTTC.

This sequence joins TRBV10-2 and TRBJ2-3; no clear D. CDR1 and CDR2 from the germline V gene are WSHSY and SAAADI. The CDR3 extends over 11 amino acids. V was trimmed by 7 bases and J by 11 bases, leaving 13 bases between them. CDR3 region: CASTQSVKQYF. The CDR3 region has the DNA TGCGCCAGCACGCAGAGCGTAAAGCAGTATTTT.

CDR3 DNA: TGTGCCAGCAGTTTAGCCGAGCGTACGCAGTATTTT. It translates to CASSLAERTQYF. V is TRBV28 and J is TRBJ2-3, with no clear D. In germline, CDR1 is MDHEN, CDR2 SYDVKM. Deletions cut 2 bases from V and 8 bases from J, with 8 bases between. The CDR3 consists of 12 residues. Based on the CDR3 plus reference TRBV28 and TRBJ2-3, the full variable domain is DVKVTQSSRYLVKRTGEKVFLECVQDMDHENMFWYRQDPGLGLRLIYFSYDVKMKEKGDIPEGYSVSREKKERFSLILESASTNQTSMYLCASSLAERTQYFGPGTRLTVL.

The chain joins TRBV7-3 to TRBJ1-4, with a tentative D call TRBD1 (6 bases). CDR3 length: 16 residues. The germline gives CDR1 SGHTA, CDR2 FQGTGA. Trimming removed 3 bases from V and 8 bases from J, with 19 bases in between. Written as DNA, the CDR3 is TGTGCCAGCAGCTTGGACCCTGGGACAATCGGCGAAAAACTGTTTTTT. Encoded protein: CASSLDPGTIGEKLFF.

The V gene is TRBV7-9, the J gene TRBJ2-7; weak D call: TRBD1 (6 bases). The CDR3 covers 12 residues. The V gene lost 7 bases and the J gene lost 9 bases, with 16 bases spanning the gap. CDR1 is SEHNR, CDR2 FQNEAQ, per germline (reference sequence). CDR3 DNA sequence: TGTGCCAGCACCACAATACAGGGCGGGCAGTACTTC. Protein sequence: CASTTIQGGQYF.

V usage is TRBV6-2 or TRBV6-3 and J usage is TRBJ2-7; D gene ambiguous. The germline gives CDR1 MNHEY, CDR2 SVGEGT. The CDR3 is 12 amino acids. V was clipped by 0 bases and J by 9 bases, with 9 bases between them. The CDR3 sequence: CASSYSQRGQYF. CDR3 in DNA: TGTGCCAGCAGTTACTCGCAGCGAGGGCAGTACTTC.

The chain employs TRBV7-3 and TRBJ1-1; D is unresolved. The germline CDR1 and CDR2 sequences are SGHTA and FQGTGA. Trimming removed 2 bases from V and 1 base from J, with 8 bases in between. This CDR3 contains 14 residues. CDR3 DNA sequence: TGTGCCAGCAGCTTAGTGGGCAGGAACACTGAAGCTTTCTTT. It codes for CASSLVGRNTEAFF.

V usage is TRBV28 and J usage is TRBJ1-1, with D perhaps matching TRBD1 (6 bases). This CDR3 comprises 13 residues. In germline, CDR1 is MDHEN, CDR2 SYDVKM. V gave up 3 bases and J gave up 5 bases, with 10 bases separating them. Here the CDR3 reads CASSFTGQTEAFF. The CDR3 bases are TGTGCCAGCAGTTTTACAGGGCAGACTGAAGCTTTCTTT.

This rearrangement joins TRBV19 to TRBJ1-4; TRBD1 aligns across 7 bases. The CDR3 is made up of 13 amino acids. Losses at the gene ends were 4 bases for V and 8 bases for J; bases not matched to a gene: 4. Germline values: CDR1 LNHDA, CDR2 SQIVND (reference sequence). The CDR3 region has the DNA TGTGCCAGTAGTACTAGGGACAGCGAAAAACTGTTTTTT. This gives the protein CASSTRDSEKLFF.

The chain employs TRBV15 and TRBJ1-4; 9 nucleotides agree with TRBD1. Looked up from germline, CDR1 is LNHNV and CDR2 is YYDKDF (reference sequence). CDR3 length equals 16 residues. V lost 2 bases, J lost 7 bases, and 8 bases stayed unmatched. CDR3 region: CATSRNRDRGAEKLFF. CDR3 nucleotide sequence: TGTGCCACCAGCAGAAATCGAGACAGGGGGGCTGAAAAACTGTTTTTT.